The 23 T cell receptor beta chains presented below share a single source sample, sequenced in a study of pediatric ulcerative colitis. Using immunoSEQ multiplex PCR, the repertoire was profiled, and TCRdb retains in-frame clones only, with some absent. The table has about 64,000 clones, 86% seen once; the top ten hold roughly 3%. The specimen was blood. These receptors were collected from a boy aged 5 to 17 with severe ulcerative colitis.

This clone was observed a few times. The rearrangement uses TRBV14 and TRBJ1-2; maybe TRBD1 (6 bases). From germline, CDR1 is SGHDN and CDR2 FVKESK. The CDR3 runs to 13 residues. Trimming removed 5 bases at V and 8 bases at J, with 15 bases between. The CDR3 DNA sequence: TGTGCCAGCAGCGCCGGGCAGCAGGGGGGCTACACCTTC. Protein: CASSAGQQGGYTF.

This chain uses TRBV7-2 with TRBJ2-6; D is unresolved. The germline V and J ends were trimmed by 2 bases and 0 bases, with 8 bases remaining between them. The CDR3 is 16 amino acids. CDR1 is SGHTA and CDR2 is FQGNSA in the germline V gene. This CDR3 reads CASSLPRPSGANVLTF. The CDR3 nucleotides read TGTGCCAGCAGCTTACCCCGACCCTCTGGGGCCAACGTCCTGACTTTC.

This clone came up once. This rearrangement joins TRBV6-6 to TRBJ2-7, with 10 nucleotides matching TRBD1. With V trimmed by 7 bases and J by 3 bases, 12 bases remained unmatched. From germline, CDR1 is MNHNY and CDR2 SVGAGI (reference sequence). The CDR3 spans 16 residues. Written as DNA, the CDR3 is TGTGCCAGCATCCCTGACCCGGGACAGGGGTTCTACGAGCAGTACTTC. It encodes CASIPDPGQGFYEQYF.

The rearrangement links TRBV5-8 to TRBJ1-5, with 9 bases that match TRBD1. Looked up from germline, CDR1 is SGHTS and CDR2 is YDEGEE. The CDR3 is made up of 16 amino acids. The V gene end was trimmed by 6 bases and the J gene end by 5 bases; junction bases not matched to a gene: 12. For the CDR3, the DNA is TGTGCCAGCAACCCGAGGGACAGGGTGTGGGATCAGCCCCAGCATTTT. Encoded protein: CASNPRDRVWDQPQHF. The full variable domain, with the rest looked up from reference TRBV5-8 and TRBJ1-5, is EAGVTQSPTHLIKTRGQQATLRCSPISGHTSVYWYQQALGLGLQFLLWYDEGEERNRGNFPPRFSGRQFPNYSSELNVNALELEDSALYLCASNPRDRVWDQPQHFGDGTRLSIL.

The chain joins TRBV7-2 to TRBJ2-7; D gene unclear. Trimming took off 4 bases at V and 9 bases at J, with 16 bases between the two ends. From germline, CDR1 is SGHTA and CDR2 FQGNSA. CDR3 size: 13 residues. CDR3 residues: CASSSDLRRGQYF. For the CDR3, the DNA is TGTGCCAGCAGCTCCGACTTACGCCGAGGGCAGTACTTC.

This sequence joins TRBV6-1 and TRBJ2-3, with 10 bases identical to TRBD2. Trimming took 3 bases from V and 5 from J; bases not matched to a gene: 5. This CDR3 comprises 15 residues. The germline V gene encodes CDR1 MNHNS and CDR2 SASEGT. CDR3 sequence: CASSDLAGAEDTQYF. CDR3 nucleotide sequence: TGTGCCAGCAGTGACCTAGCGGGAGCTGAAGATACGCAGTATTTT.

CDR3 amino acids: CASSEVGVRKTDEQYF. The CDR3 coding sequence is TGTGCCAGCAGCGAAGTAGGGGTACGAAAGACGGACGAGCAGTACTTC. The genes are TRBV13 and TRBJ2-7; the D gene is possibly TRBD1 (5 bases). CDR3 size: 16 residues. V was clipped by 5 bases and J by 5 bases, with 22 bases between them. Germline values: CDR1 PRHDT, CDR2 FYEKMQ (reference sequence).

CDR3 amino acids: CASSGGTGFGEQYF. The CDR3 coding sequence is TGTGCCAGCAGCGGAGGTACAGGGTTCGGAGAGCAGTACTTC. The rearrangement links TRBV5-6 to TRBJ2-7; maybe TRBD1 (6 bases). The CDR3 loop spans 14 amino acids. Germline-derived CDR1 and CDR2 are SGHDT and YYEEEE. V dropped 4 bases and J dropped 7 bases, with 18 bases sitting between them. Full variable domain (remainder filled in from reference TRBV5-6 and TRBJ2-7): DAGVTQSPTHLIKTRGQQVTLRCSPKSGHDTVSWYQQALGQGPQFIFQYYEEEERQRGNFPDRFSGHQFPNYSSELNVNALLLGDSALYLCASSGGTGFGEQYFGPGTRLTVT.

The V and J genes are TRBV4-1 and TRBJ2-3; the match to TRBD2 covers 13 bases. CDR1 is MGHRA, CDR2 YSYEKL, per germline. Trimming cost V 5 bases and J 6 bases; bases outside gene matches: 11. This CDR3 spans 17 amino acids. CDR3 region: CASSIHGLAGDADTQYF. As DNA, the CDR3 is TGCGCCAGCAGCATTCACGGACTAGCGGGAGATGCGGATACGCAGTATTTT.

The chain couples TRBV19 to TRBJ2-7; possibly TRBD1 for D (6 bases). V was pared by 6 bases and J by 1 base, with 13 bases between. The CDR3 consists of 14 residues. Germline V gives CDR1 LNHDA, CDR2 SQIVND (reference sequence). The CDR3 DNA reads TGTGCCAGTAGCCAGACAGGCCTATCCTACGAGCAGTACTTC. Translating gives CASSQTGLSYEQYF.

The rearrangement joins TRBV10-3 to TRBJ1-5; TRBD1 matches 7 bases. CDR3 length: 14 amino acids. V was clipped by 4 bases and J by 4 bases; unmatched bases: 4. CDR1 ENHRY and CDR2 SYGVKD come from the germline V gene. The CDR3 sequence: CAISVGTVNQPQHF. The CDR3 DNA follows: TGTGCCATCAGTGTTGGGACAGTTAATCAGCCCCAGCATTTT.

This clone was recorded only once. The gene calls are TRBV13 and TRBJ2-5; D gene uncertain. Germline V CDR1 and CDR2: PRHDT, FYEKMQ (reference sequence). This CDR3 region has 13 residues. V lost 0 bases and J 2 bases, leaving 4 bases between the germline ends. CDR3 bases: TGTGCCAGCAGCTTAGGCAGGCAAGAGACCCAGTACTTC. It encodes CASSLGRQETQYF. The full variable domain, its missing parts supplied by reference TRBV13 and TRBJ2-5, is AAGVIQSPRHLIKEKRETATLKCYPIPRHDTVYWYQQGPGQDPQFLISFYEKMQSDKGSIPDRFSAQQFSDYHSELNMSSLELGDSALYFCASSLGRQETQYFGPGTRLLVL.

The genes are TRBV27 and TRBJ2-2; 9 positions match TRBD2. With 3 bases clipped from V and 7 bases from J, the junction kept 6 bases outside the gene matches. Germline V gene sequence: CDR1 MNHEY, CDR2 SMNVEV (reference sequence). The CDR3 covers 15 residues. CDR3 DNA sequence: TGTGCCAGCAGTTTTGCACTAGCGGGCTTCGGGGAGCTGTTTTTT. The encoded protein is CASSFALAGFGELFF.

The gene calls are TRBV25-1 and TRBJ2-1, with TRBD2 matching over 8 bases. V shed 2 bases and J 2 bases; nucleotides not matched to a gene: 5. CDR3 length equals 16 residues. In germline, CDR1 is MGHDK, CDR2 SYGVNS. The DNA for the CDR3 is TGTGCCAGCAGTGAAGGTGCGGGAGGAGCCTACAATGAGCAGTTCTTC. Encoded protein: CASSEGAGGAYNEQFF.

The chain uses TRBV19 and TRBJ1-2; TRBD1 matches 7 bases. Germline CDR1 reads LNHDA; CDR2 reads SQIVND (reference sequence). The CDR3 length is 15 residues. With 6 bases clipped from V and 0 bases from J, the junction kept 7 bases outside the gene matches. CDR3 in amino acids: CASSSTGMANYGYTF. The CDR3 DNA sequence: TGTGCCAGTAGCTCGACAGGGATGGCTAACTATGGCTACACCTTC. Together with reference TRBV19 and TRBJ1-2, the CDR3 gives the full variable domain: DGGITQSPKYLFRKEGQNVTLSCEQNLNHDAMYWYRQDPGQGLRLIYYSQIVNDFQKGDIAEGYSVSREKKESFPLTVTSAQKNPTAFYLCASSSTGMANYGYTFGSGTRLTVV.

The rearrangement links TRBV10-3 to TRBJ2-1, with a tentative D call TRBD1 (6 bases). V was pared by 6 bases and J by 7 bases, with 13 bases between. CDR3 length equals 13 residues. Germline CDR1 is ENHRY and CDR2 is SYGVKD. The CDR3 loop reads CAIRSRGGNEQFF. The CDR3 nucleotides read TGTGCCATCAGGAGTCGAGGGGGAAATGAGCAGTTCTTC.

The V gene is TRBV7-6, the J gene TRBJ2-1; 14 bases line up with TRBD2. J gave up 0 bases and V 6 bases, and 4 bases lay outside the gene matches. The CDR3 has 17 residues. Germline values: CDR1 SGHVS, CDR2 FNYEAQ. Written as DNA, the CDR3 is TGTGCCAGCAGGGGACTAGCGGGAGTTGGCTCCTACAATGAGCAGTTCTTC. Amino acid sequence: CASRGLAGVGSYNEQFF.

V usage is TRBV15 and J usage is TRBJ1-5; D is ambiguous. The CDR3 has 16 amino acids. V was clipped by 3 bases and J by 6 bases, with 18 bases between them. Germline V gene sequence: CDR1 LNHNV, CDR2 YYDKDF (reference sequence). CDR3 sequence: CATSRDVGPTGQPQHF. CDR3 sequence (DNA): TGTGCCACCAGCAGGGATGTCGGGCCCACCGGTCAGCCCCAGCATTTT.

This sequence joins TRBV1 and TRBJ2-1; TRBD2, as called in the table, went unchecked against the DNA. TRBV1 is given as a pseudogene. The CDR3 spans 18 residues. DNA of the CDR3: TGCACCAGCAGCCACCTTGCATCGGGAGTAGCGGGAGTCATCGAGCAGTTCTTC. This translates into CTSSHLASGVAGVIEQFF.

The V gene is TRBV4-1, the J gene TRBJ2-7, with D tentatively TRBD2 (7 bases). CDR1 is MGHRA, CDR2 YSYEKL, per germline. The length of the CDR3 is 15 residues. The ends were cut back, 4 bases at V and 1 base at J, with 14 bases in the middle. The CDR3 DNA sequence: TGCGCCAGCAGCCTTGGCGGGGGCCAGTCCTACGAGCAGTACTTC. Encoded protein: CASSLGGGQSYEQYF.

The J gene is TRBJ2-1, the V gene TRBV4-1, with 7 bases identical to TRBD2. Germline values: CDR1 MGHRA, CDR2 YSYEKL. Trimming removed 3 bases from V and 4 bases from J; junction bases left unmatched: 9. CDR3 length: 16 residues. The CDR3 nucleotides are TGCGCCAGCAGCCAGCTGGGGCGGGGGATATACAATGAGCAGTTCTTC. It codes for CASSQLGRGIYNEQFF.

This clone has more than one count but fewer than ten. The rearrangement uses TRBV7-9 and TRBJ1-1; 7 positions match TRBD1. Per germline, CDR1 SEHNR and CDR2 FQNEAQ (reference sequence). With 5 bases clipped from V and 1 base from J, the junction kept 4 bases outside the gene matches. This CDR3 is 14 amino acids long. In DNA form, the CDR3 reads TGTGCCAGCAGCCCACGGGACAGGAACACTGAAGCTTTCTTT. Its translation is CASSPRDRNTEAFF.

The chain employs TRBV14 and TRBJ1-4; D gene uncertain. Germline lookup yields CDR1 SGHDN and CDR2 FVKESK. Trimming took off 1 base at V and 8 bases at J, with 8 bases between the two ends. This CDR3 is 13 amino acids long. CDR3 coding DNA: TGTGCCAGCAGCCAAGCAACTGGGGAAAAACTGTTTTTT. This encodes CASSQATGEKLFF.